This TCR beta chain derives from a study of blood T cell repertoires in COVID-19. Trimming at V came to 6 bases and at J to 10 bases, leaving 2 bases not matched to a gene. Germline values: CDR1 SNHLY, CDR2 FYNNEI. The CDR3 sequence is 11 residues long. TCRdb's copy holds only in-frame clones and misses some; the assay was immunoSEQ multiplex PCR. Among a few hundred thousand clones, 91% were seen once, and the ten largest hold around 1.3%. The sequenced sample consisted of PBMCs or T cells enriched from blood (not recorded which). This chain joins TRBV2 and TRBJ2-1; 8 nucleotides align to TRBD1. This clonotype originated in a human donor in a cohort exposed to, infected with or recovered from COVID-19 (not recorded which). The donor label of this sample is uncertain. The CDR3 nucleotides are TGTGCCAGCAGAAGGACAGGGGAGCAGTTCTTC. Protein product: CASRRTGEQFF.